This TCR beta chain originates from a study of shared clonotypes between healthy human individuals. After removal of 0 bases from V and 4 bases from J, the junction contained 6 bases not matched to a gene. This CDR3 is 15 amino acids long. The V gene's germline CDR1 is SQVTM and CDR2 ANQGSEA. Assay used: immunoSEQ multiplex PCR; TCRdb lists only in-frame clones, some missing. Counted here are about 2.1 million clones, 93% occurring once; the ten biggest clones make up approximately 1.6%. Positive CCR7 selection of CD45RO-negative cells yielded the naive CD8 cells, and terminally differentiated effector memory CD45RA+ cells were excluded.

The receptor was derived from a man younger than 30 in good health. Some clones in this sample may be carry-over from other donors' samples. Material: naive CD8+ T cells from PBMCs. The chain couples TRBV29-1 to TRBJ2-3; 8 positions match TRBD1. CDR3 loop: CSVEDRTGWADTQYF. The CDR3 DNA is TGCAGCGTTGAAGACCGGACAGGGTGGGCAGATACGCAGTATTTT.